One sample yielded the 20 T cell receptor beta chains listed below, sequenced in a study of cytomegalovirus exposure and HLA in healthy donors. PCR employed 60 Vbeta and 13 Jbeta primers. The table came from immunoSEQ multiplex PCR; TCRdb's copy has only in-frame clones and leaves some out. The sample consists of more than 130,000 clones, roughly four fifths of them appearing once. Input material: PBMCs. These receptors originate from a woman aged 45-65 years in good health and CMV-seronegative.

The CDR3 loop is CASSLGLAGAYEQYF. As DNA, the CDR3 is TGTGCCAGCAGCCTTGGACTAGCGGGGGCATACGAGCAGTACTTC. The chain carries TRBV11-2 and TRBJ2-7, with 13 bases identical to TRBD2. Unmatched junction bases numbered 5, after V lost 5 bases and J lost 4 bases. The germline V gene has CDR1 SGHAT and CDR2 FQNNGV. The CDR3 has 15 residues.

This CDR3 is CASSGALGGNEKLFF. The DNA for the CDR3 is TGTGCCAGCAGTGGGGCGTTGGGGGGAAATGAAAAACTGTTTTTT. The chain is built from TRBV25-1 and TRBJ1-4, with D tentatively TRBD1 (5 bases). The germline V and J ends were trimmed by 4 bases and 5 bases, with 14 bases remaining between them. CDR3 length: 15 residues. Germline V gives CDR1 MGHDK, CDR2 SYGVNS.

The chain carries TRBV19 and TRBJ2-1, with 8 bases fitting TRBD1. The CDR3 spans 15 residues. Per germline, CDR1 LNHDA and CDR2 SQIVND (reference sequence). V was pared by 0 bases and J by 5 bases, with 3 bases of the junction left unmatched. The CDR3 coding sequence is TGTGCCAGTAGTATAGACAGGGGGCAGGACAATGAGCAGTTCTTC. It specifies CASSIDRGQDNEQFF.

This clone has only a few counts. The chain is built from TRBV7-9 and TRBJ1-6; 8 positions match TRBD1. The CDR3 covers 14 residues. With 4 bases clipped from V and 8 bases from J, the junction kept 4 bases outside the gene matches. Germline values: CDR1 SEHNR, CDR2 FQNEAQ (reference sequence). The CDR3 coding sequence is TGTGCCAGCAGCTCAGGGGGCTTGGATTCACCCCTCCACTTT. This encodes CASSSGGLDSPLHF.

The rearrangement uses TRBV27 and TRBJ1-2, with D maybe TRBD1 (5 bases). CDR3 length: 13 residues. The V gene's germline CDR1 is MNHEY and CDR2 SMNVEV (reference sequence). V was trimmed by 6 bases and J by 3 bases, leaving 11 bases between them. CDR3 nucleotide sequence: TGTGCCAGCAGGGCACAGGTTTACTATGGCTACACCTTC. Protein sequence: CASRAQVYYGYTF.

The chain recombines TRBV11-3 with TRBJ2-2; 15 bases line up with TRBD2. V trimming: 5 bases; J trimming: 5 bases; junction bases outside the gene matches: 0. Looked up from germline, CDR1 is SGHNT and CDR2 is YENEEA. The CDR3 extends over 15 amino acids. The CDR3 DNA is TGTGCCAGCAGCGGGACTAGCGGGGGGACCGGGGAGCTGTTTTTT. Residues: CASSGTSGGTGELFF.

The rearrangement uses TRBV6-5 and TRBJ2-7, with a tentative D call TRBD2 (6 bases). Germline-derived CDR1 and CDR2 are MNHEY and SVGAGI. The CDR3 is 13 amino acids. Trimming took off 7 bases at V and 6 bases at J, with 16 bases between the two ends. The CDR3 region has the DNA TGTGCCAGCAAATACAGTGGAGGGGCCGAGCAGTACTTC. This gives the protein CASKYSGGAEQYF.

V and J are TRBV19 and TRBJ2-7; D gene ambiguous. The CDR3 has 13 amino acids. CDR1 and CDR2 (germline): LNHDA, SQIVND (reference sequence). Trimming took off 1 base at V and 6 bases at J, with 10 bases between the two ends. CDR3 DNA: TGTGCCAGTAGTATAGGCTATTTCGGCGAGCAGTACTTC. Amino acid sequence: CASSIGYFGEQYF.

The chain employs TRBV6-1 and TRBJ1-5, with a possible D match to TRBD1 (5 bases). Germline CDR1 reads MNHNS; CDR2 reads SASEGT. Trimming took off 7 bases at V and 7 bases at J, with 14 bases between the two ends. The CDR3 length is 13 residues. CDR3 residues: CASTPGFSQPQHF. The CDR3 nucleotides are TGTGCCAGCACGCCAGGGTTCAGCCAGCCCCAGCATTTT.

The rearrangement links TRBV29-1 to TRBJ1-1; 8 bases are a match to TRBD1. Germline CDR1 reads SQVTM; CDR2 reads ANQGSEA. The CDR3 runs 17 residues. V lost 4 bases and J lost 2; bases outside the gene matches: 15. CDR3 residues: CSVVSGVRTGPNTEAFF. CDR3 bases: TGCAGCGTTGTGTCGGGGGTTCGGACAGGGCCTAACACTGAAGCTTTCTTT.

The chain links TRBV5-6 to TRBJ2-2; tentative D call: TRBD1 (5 bases). Between the trimmed V and J ends, which lost 0 bases and 7 bases, there was a span of 10 bases. The germline V gene encodes CDR1 SGHDT and CDR2 YYEEEE. The CDR3 sequence is 14 residues long. In DNA form, the CDR3 reads TGTGCCAGCAGCTTGGTCCAGGGTAACGGGGAGCTGTTTTTT. It encodes CASSLVQGNGELFF.

The rearrangement links TRBV5-1 to TRBJ2-5, with 9 bases lining up with TRBD2. CDR3 length equals 15 residues. From germline, CDR1 is SGHRS and CDR2 YFSETQ. V shed 0 bases and J 2 bases; nucleotides not matched to a gene: 2. CDR3 amino acids: CASSLVAGAQETQYF. DNA of the CDR3: TGCGCCAGCAGCTTGGTAGCGGGGGCTCAAGAGACCCAGTACTTC.

This clone was seen a handful of times. The DNA for the CDR3 is TGTGCCAGCAGCCCCGGGACAGGGGACCAAGAGACCCAGTACTTC. It yields the protein CASSPGTGDQETQYF. V usage is TRBV6-5 and J usage is TRBJ2-5; 10 bases line up with TRBD1. CDR1 and CDR2 (germline): MNHEY, SVGAGI. CDR3 length: 15 residues. V lost 6 bases to trimming and J lost 0 bases; unmatched junction nucleotides: 4.

The chain recombines TRBV5-6 with TRBJ2-1; 11 bases match TRBD1. CDR1 is SGHDT, CDR2 YYEEEE, per germline. The CDR3 has 18 residues. The V segment lost 4 bases and the J segment 6 bases; nucleotides outside the gene matches: 15. The CDR3 spells CASSPTTIGQGAFNEQFF. The CDR3 coding sequence is TGTGCCAGCAGCCCGACTACTATCGGACAGGGGGCTTTCAATGAGCAGTTCTTC.

The V call is TRBV7-9, the J call TRBJ2-2; D possibly corresponds to TRBD1 (6 bases). Germline V CDR1 and CDR2: SEHNR, FQNEAQ (reference sequence). The V and J ends lost 9 bases and 2 bases respectively, with 13 bases between them. The CDR3 sequence is 14 residues long. This chain's CDR3 is CARTRDINTGELFF. The CDR3 coding sequence is TGTGCCAGAACCCGGGACATTAACACCGGGGAGCTGTTTTTT.

The chain links TRBV7-9 to TRBJ2-5, with 8 bases lining up with TRBD1. J lost 2 bases, V lost 4 bases, and 9 bases had no gene match. Germline V gives CDR1 SEHNR, CDR2 FQNEAQ (reference sequence). The CDR3 runs to 16 residues. CDR3: CASSSQGTGLQETQYF. The DNA for the CDR3 is TGTGCCAGCAGCTCTCAGGGGACAGGCCTTCAAGAGACCCAGTACTTC.

The chain carries TRBV10-3 and TRBJ2-1, with D hard to call. This CDR3 is 12 amino acids long. Trimming took off 0 bases at V and 7 bases at J, with 4 bases between the two ends. The germline V gene encodes CDR1 ENHRY and CDR2 SYGVKD. The CDR3 bases are TGTGCCATCAGTGAGTCACTGAATGAGCAGTTCTTC. Its translation: CAISESLNEQFF.

This chain uses TRBV5-8 with TRBJ2-1; possibly TRBD2 for D (6 bases). The CDR3 loop spans 16 amino acids. V shed 4 bases and J shed 0 bases, with 14 bases lying between them. Germline V gives CDR1 SGHTS, CDR2 YDEGEE. Here the CDR3 reads CASSGGLLSSYNEQFF. In nucleotides, the CDR3 is TGTGCCAGCAGCGGGGGACTTCTTAGCTCCTACAATGAGCAGTTCTTC.

In nucleotides, the CDR3 is TGTGCCAGCAAGCTCTACGGGGGACTAGGCACTGGAAACACCATATATTTT. It translates to CASKLYGGLGTGNTIYF. The rearrangement joins TRBV7-2 to TRBJ1-3, with D possibly being TRBD1 (5 bases). This CDR3 comprises 17 residues. V lost 7 bases, J lost 2 bases, and 21 bases lay in between. CDR1 SGHTA and CDR2 FQGNSA come from the germline V gene. The full variable domain, completed using reference TRBV7-2 and TRBJ1-3, is GAGVSQSPSNKVTEKGKDVELRCDPISGHTALYWYRQSLGQGLEFLIYFQGNSAPDKSGLPSDRFSAERTGGSVSTLTIQRTQQEDSAVYLCASKLYGGLGTGNTIYFGEGSWLTVV.

The chain carries TRBV9 and TRBJ1-1; no definite D call. Germline loops: CDR1 SGDLS, CDR2 YYNGEE. This CDR3 is 13 amino acids long. Trimming stripped 2 bases from V and 0 bases from J, with 5 bases between. The CDR3 reads CASSVSMNTEAFF. Here the CDR3 DNA reads TGTGCCAGCAGCGTTTCAATGAACACTGAAGCTTTCTTT.